Listed below are T cell receptor beta chains from one sample, sequenced in a study of blood T cell repertoires in COVID-19. Generated by immunoSEQ multiplex PCR, the TCRdb table keeps only in-frame clones and is missing some. The sample gives 400,000 to 450,000 clones, 85% to 90% of which show up once; roughly 0.84% is in the top ten. Sequencing was done on a sample of peripheral blood. The receptors were gathered from a man aged 18 to 30 with COVID-19, enrolled during active disease. CDR3s leave out the opening cysteine and the closing phenylalanine or tryptophan. Fields, in order: V gene, CDR3 protein.

V: TRBV25-1; CDR3: ASSDGTGYGYT
V: TRBV7-9; CDR3: ASSSEGYTEAF
V: TRBV6-7; CDR3: ASSYPDRRPGNTIY
V: TRBV5-1; CDR3: ASSPASRVVGANVLT
V: TRBV5-4; CDR3: ASSHWGLGLAGATGELF
V: TRBV5-4; CDR3: ASRYTGHGELF
V: TRBV11-3; CDR3: ASSLVAGAYEQY
V: TRBV7-2; CDR3: ASSLQGITGELF
V: TRBV3-1/TRBV3-2; CDR3: ASSETSGTYNEQF
V: TRBV2; CDR3: ASSGSGYEQY
V: TRBV24-1; CDR3: ATSDLAECGDGQGVSSGNTIY
V: TRBV30; CDR3: AWVAGGPPDTQY
V: TRBV11-2; CDR3: ASSLRQGAGQPQH
V: TRBV15; CDR3: ATSTGVQGYEQY
V: TRBV2; CDR3: ASSEARQGAREQY
V: TRBV3-1/TRBV3-2; CDR3: ASSPGRDEQY
V: TRBV15; CDR3: ATSRAGQGKNEQF
V: TRBV19; CDR3: ASSIGPTSGDTQY
V: TRBV2; CDR3: ASNPTGGYNSPLH
V: TRBV2; CDR3: ASSDVRISSYNSPLH
V: TRBV29-1; CDR3: SVGGLAVDYSYQETQY
V: TRBV11-1; CDR3: ASRPGRGRRGTQY
V: TRBV12-3/TRBV12-4; CDR3: ASRPGYDTQY
V: TRBV6-1; CDR3: ASSEGGGPDEQY
V: TRBV11-2; CDR3: ASSRGISYT
V: TRBV18; CDR3: ASSADRGQPLH